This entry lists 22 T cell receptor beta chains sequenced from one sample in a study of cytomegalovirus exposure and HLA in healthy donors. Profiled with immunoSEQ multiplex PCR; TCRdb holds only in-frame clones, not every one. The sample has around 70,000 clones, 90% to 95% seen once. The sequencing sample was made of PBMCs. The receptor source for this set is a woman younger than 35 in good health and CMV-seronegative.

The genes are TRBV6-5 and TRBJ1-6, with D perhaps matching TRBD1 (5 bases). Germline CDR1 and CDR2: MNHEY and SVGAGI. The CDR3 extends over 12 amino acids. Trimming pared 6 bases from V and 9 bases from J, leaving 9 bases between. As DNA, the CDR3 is TGTGCCAGCAGGGGGCTCGGTTCACCCCTCCACTTT. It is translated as CASRGLGSPLHF.

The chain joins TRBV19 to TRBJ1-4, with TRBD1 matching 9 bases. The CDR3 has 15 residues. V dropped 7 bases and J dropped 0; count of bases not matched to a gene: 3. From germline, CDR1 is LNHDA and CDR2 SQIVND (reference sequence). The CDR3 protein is CASKTGGATNEKLFF. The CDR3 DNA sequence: TGTGCCAGTAAAACAGGGGGCGCAACTAATGAAAAACTGTTTTTT. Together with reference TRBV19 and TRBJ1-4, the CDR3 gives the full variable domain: DGGITQSPKYLFRKEGQNVTLSCEQNLNHDAMYWYRQDPGQGLRLIYYSQIVNDFQKGDIAEGYSVSREKKESFPLTVTSAQKNPTAFYLCASKTGGATNEKLFFGSGTQLSVL.

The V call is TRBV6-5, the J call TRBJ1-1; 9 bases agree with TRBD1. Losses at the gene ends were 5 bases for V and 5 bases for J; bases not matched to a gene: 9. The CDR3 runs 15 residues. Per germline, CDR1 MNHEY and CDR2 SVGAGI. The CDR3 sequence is CASSIRTGERTEAFF. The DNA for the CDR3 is TGTGCCAGCAGTATAAGGACAGGGGAGAGGACTGAAGCTTTCTTT.

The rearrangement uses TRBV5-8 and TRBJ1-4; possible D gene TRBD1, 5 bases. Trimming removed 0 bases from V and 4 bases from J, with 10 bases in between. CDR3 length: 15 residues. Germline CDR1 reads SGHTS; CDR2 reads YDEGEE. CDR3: CASSLGQLLNEKLFF. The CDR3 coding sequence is TGTGCCAGCAGCTTGGGACAGCTCCTTAATGAAAAACTGTTTTTT.

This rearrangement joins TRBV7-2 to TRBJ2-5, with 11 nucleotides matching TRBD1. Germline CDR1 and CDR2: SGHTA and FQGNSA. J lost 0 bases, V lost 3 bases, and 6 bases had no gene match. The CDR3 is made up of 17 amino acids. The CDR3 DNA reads TGTGCCAGCAGCTTCGGCGGGACAGGGGGAAACCAAGAGACCCAGTACTTC. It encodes CASSFGGTGGNQETQYF.

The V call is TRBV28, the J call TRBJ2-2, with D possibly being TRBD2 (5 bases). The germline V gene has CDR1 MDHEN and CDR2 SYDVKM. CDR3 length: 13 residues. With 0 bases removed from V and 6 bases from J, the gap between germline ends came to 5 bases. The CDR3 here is CASSLWRAGELFF. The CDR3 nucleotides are TGTGCCAGCAGTTTATGGAGGGCCGGGGAGCTGTTTTTT. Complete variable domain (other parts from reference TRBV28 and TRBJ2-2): DVKVTQSSRYLVKRTGEKVFLECVQDMDHENMFWYRQDPGLGLRLIYFSYDVKMKEKGDIPEGYSVSREKKERFSLILESASTNQTSMYLCASSLWRAGELFFGEGSRLTVL.

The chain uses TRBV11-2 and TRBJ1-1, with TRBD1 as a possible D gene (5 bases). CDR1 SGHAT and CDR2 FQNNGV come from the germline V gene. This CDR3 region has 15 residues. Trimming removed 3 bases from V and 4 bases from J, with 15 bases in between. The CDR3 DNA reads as TGTGCCAGCAGCTTCCGGTCCGGGAGGGGCACTGAAGCTTTCTTT. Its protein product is CASSFRSGRGTEAFF.

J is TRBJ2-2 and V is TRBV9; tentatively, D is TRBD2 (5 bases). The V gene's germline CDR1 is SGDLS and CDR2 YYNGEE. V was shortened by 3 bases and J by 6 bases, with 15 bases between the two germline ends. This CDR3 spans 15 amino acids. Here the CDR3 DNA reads TGTGCCAGCAGCGCCCCCGCGGGCGCGGCCGGGGAGCTGTTTTTT. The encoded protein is CASSAPAGAAGELFF.

For the CDR3, the DNA is TGTGCCATCAGTGACATCAGGAAGTCGACTAAGAACACTGAAGCTTTCTTT. The encoded protein is CAISDIRKSTKNTEAFF. The V and J genes are TRBV10-3 and TRBJ1-1; unclear D gene. The CDR3 spans 17 residues. V was trimmed by 3 bases and J by 1 base, leaving 18 bases between them. CDR1 is ENHRY and CDR2 is SYGVKD in the germline V gene.

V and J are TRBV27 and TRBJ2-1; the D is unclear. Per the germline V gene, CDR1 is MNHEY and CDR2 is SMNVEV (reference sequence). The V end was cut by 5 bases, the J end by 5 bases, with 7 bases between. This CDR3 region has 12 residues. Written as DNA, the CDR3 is TGTGCCAGCAGTCTCACAGACAATGAGCAGTTCTTC. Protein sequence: CASSLTDNEQFF.

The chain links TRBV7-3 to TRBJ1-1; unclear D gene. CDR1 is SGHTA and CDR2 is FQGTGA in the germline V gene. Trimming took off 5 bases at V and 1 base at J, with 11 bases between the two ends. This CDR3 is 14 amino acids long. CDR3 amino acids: CASSPLGRNTEAFF. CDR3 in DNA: TGTGCCAGCAGCCCATTGGGGAGGAACACTGAAGCTTTCTTT.

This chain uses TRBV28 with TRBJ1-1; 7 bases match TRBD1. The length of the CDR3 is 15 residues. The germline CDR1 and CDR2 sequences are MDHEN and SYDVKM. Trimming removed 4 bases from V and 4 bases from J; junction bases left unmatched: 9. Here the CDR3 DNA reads TGTGCCAGCAGTTCCCTCCCAGGGGGTCGCACTGAAGCTTTCTTT. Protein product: CASSSLPGGRTEAFF.

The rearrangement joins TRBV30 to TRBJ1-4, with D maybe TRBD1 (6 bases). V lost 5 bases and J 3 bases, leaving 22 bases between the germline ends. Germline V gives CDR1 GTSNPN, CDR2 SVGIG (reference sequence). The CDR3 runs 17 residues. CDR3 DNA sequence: TGTGCCTGGGCGACCGGACTCTTTCCAGGGGCTAATGAAAAACTGTTTTTT. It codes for CAWATGLFPGANEKLFF.

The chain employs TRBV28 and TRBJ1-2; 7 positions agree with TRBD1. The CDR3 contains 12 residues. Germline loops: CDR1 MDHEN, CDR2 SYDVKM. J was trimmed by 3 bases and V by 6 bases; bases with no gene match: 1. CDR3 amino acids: CASSRGDYGYTF. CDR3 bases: TGTGCCAGCAGCAGGGGGGACTATGGCTACACCTTC.

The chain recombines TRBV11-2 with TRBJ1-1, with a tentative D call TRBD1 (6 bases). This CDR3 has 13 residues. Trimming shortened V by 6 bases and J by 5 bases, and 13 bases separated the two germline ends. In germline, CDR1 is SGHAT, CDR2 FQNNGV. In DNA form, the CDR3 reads TGTGCCAGCAGGCCTCAGGGGTATACTGAAGCTTTCTTT. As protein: CASRPQGYTEAFF.

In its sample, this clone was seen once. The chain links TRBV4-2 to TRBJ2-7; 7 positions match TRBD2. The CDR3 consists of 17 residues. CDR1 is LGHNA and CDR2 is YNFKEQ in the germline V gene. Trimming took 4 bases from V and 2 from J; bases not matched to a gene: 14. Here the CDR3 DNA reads TGTGCCAGCAGCCTCATGGGTCGGGCGGGGGTTGCCTACGAGCAGTACTTC. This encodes CASSLMGRAGVAYEQYF.

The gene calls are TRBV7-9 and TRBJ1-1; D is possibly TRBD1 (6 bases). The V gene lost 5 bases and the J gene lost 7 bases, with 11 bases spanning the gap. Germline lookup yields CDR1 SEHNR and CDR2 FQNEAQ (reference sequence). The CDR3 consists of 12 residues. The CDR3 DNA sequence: TGTGCCAGCAGCCCGCGGACAGATGAAGCTTTCTTT. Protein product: CASSPRTDEAFF.

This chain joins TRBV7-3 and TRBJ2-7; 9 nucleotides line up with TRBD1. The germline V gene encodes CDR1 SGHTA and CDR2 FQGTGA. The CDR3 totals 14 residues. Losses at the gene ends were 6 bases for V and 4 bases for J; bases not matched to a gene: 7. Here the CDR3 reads CASRPGTGTYEQYF. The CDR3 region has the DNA TGTGCCAGCAGGCCCGGGACAGGGACATACGAGCAGTACTTC.

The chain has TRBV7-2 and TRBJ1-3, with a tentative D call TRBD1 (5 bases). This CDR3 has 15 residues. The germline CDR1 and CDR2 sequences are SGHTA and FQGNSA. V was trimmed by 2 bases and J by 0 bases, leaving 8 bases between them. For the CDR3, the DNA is TGTGCCAGCAGCTTATCAGGGATCTCTGGAAACACCATATATTTT. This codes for CASSLSGISGNTIYF.

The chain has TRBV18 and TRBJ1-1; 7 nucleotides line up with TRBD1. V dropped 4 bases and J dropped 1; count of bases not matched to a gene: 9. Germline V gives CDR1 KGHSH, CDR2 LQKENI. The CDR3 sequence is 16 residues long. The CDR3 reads CASSLSTGTENTEAFF. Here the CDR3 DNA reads TGTGCCAGCTCACTTTCTACCGGGACAGAGAACACTGAAGCTTTCTTT.

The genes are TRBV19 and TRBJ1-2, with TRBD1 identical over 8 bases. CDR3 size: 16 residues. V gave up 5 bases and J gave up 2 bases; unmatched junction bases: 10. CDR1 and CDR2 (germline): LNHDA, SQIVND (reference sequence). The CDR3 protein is CASSPPGQERNYGYTF. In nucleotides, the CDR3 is TGTGCCAGTAGTCCCCCGGGACAGGAGCGGAACTATGGCTACACCTTC.

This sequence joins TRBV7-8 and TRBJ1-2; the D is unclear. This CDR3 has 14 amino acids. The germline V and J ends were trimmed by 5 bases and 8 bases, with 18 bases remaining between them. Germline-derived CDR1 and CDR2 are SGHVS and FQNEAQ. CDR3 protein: CASSPRVSDFGYTF. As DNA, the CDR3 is TGTGCCAGCAGCCCCCGGGTCTCTGATTTCGGCTACACCTTC.